This T cell receptor beta chain was sequenced for a study of blood T cell repertoires in COVID-19. Methods used by the authors: Reference gene primer amplification in the assay estimated nucleated cell counts. TCRdb's table, derived via immunoSEQ multiplex PCR, lists solely in-frame clones and lacks some. Clone size and V and J calls were adopted from that table, with D and trimming inferred from the DNA. The table records roughly 30,000 clones, about 72% of them present only once. Trimming took 4 bases from V and 2 from J, leaving 9 bases between them. CDR1 is PRHDT, CDR2 FYEKMQ, per germline (reference sequence). The CDR3 sequence is 14 residues long.

V usage is TRBV13 and J usage is TRBJ1-3; D is perhaps TRBD1 (5 bases). The clonotype originates from a woman aged 60-70 years with acute or convalescent COVID-19. Sequencing was performed on peripheral blood. CDR3 amino acids: CASSSSTAGNTIYF. The DNA of the CDR3 is TGTGCCAGCAGCTCATCGACAGCTGGAAACACCATATATTTT.